This T cell receptor beta chain was recorded in a study of shared clonotypes between healthy human individuals. Study-wide results and limits: The study drew on few donors, limiting represented genetic and exposure-history diversity.

The CDR3 loop spans 13 amino acids. Germline values: CDR1 MNHNS, CDR2 SASEGT. Between the trimmed V and J ends, which lost 1 base and 1 base, there was a span of 4 bases. How the authors handled the data: Filtering differed because ImmunoSEQ produced junction-only sequences that carried no quality scores. Generated by immunoSEQ multiplex PCR, the TCRdb table keeps only in-frame clones and is missing some. For V, J and clone size, that table is used; D and trimming come from the DNA. The table has over 400,000 clones, 70% to 80% seen once; the top ten hold approximately 12%. About this clone itself: What it recognizes is unknown.

This clonotype was sampled from a woman in her forties in good health. Some clones in this sample may be carry-over from other donors' samples. The J gene is TRBJ1-1, the V gene TRBV6-1; D gene ambiguous. Sequencing was done on a sample of PBMCs. The CDR3 protein is CASSEVRNTEAFF. CDR3 nucleotides: TGTGCCAGCAGTGAAGTGAGGAACACTGAAGCTTTCTTT.